This T cell receptor (beta chain) was recorded in a study of blood T cells in healthy people across ages. Overall study context: About one barcoded TCR beta cDNA was captured per two T cells. Study-wide points: Reliance upon unsorted PBMCs precluded definitive naive versus antigen-experienced comparison. Long-lived donors had more naive CD4+ cells and higher diversity than aged donors.

V gave up 0 bases and J gave up 4 bases, with 11 bases separating them. Per the germline V gene, CDR1 is LNHNV and CDR2 is YYDKDF (reference sequence). This CDR3 spans 15 amino acids. In its sample, this clonotype was seen a few times. As yet, its antigen is unknown. With a J-beta primer mix and a sample-barcoded 5' primer, a second PCR ran about 7 to 12 cycles. TCRdb used MiXCR to reprocess the 5' RACE reads, holding one entry per CDR3 protein. The data hold 650,000 to 800,000 distinct CDR3 sequences, with roughly 44% observed a single time. The chain combines TRBV15 with TRBJ2-3; no reliable D call. The TCR originated in a man aged 60 to 75 in good health. Sequencing used blood. CDR3 nucleotide sequence: TGTGCCACCAGCAGAGACCTGGCAGAAGCAGATACGCAGTATTTT. It specifies CATSRDLAEADTQYF.